The next 23 T cell receptor beta chains were all read from a single sample in a study of blood T cell repertoires in COVID-19. TCRdb keeps only in-frame clones here, not all; method: immunoSEQ multiplex PCR. The sample carries about 110,000 clones, over 75% recorded once. The specimen sequenced was peripheral blood. These receptors came from a woman of 80 years or more with acute or convalescent COVID-19.

This clone was recorded a few times. The chain combines TRBV9 with TRBJ2-2; TRBD1 is a possible D gene (6 bases). Trimming took 4 bases from V and 2 from J, leaving 15 bases between them. This CDR3 region has 16 residues. CDR1 is SGDLS and CDR2 is YYNGEE in the germline V gene. The CDR3 region is CASSKRTALNTGELFF. The DNA of the CDR3 is TGTGCCAGCAGCAAAAGGACAGCCCTAAACACCGGGGAGCTGTTTTTT.

This clone occurred a few times. The chain employs TRBV6-2 or TRBV6-3 and TRBJ2-1; no clear D gene. The CDR3 length is 14 residues. CDR1 is MNHEY and CDR2 is SVGEGT in the germline V gene. With 2 bases removed from V and 7 bases from J, the gap between germline ends came to 12 bases. In DNA, the CDR3 is TGTGCCAGCAGTTACACCCTAGGATGGAATGAGCAGTTCTTC. Amino acids: CASSYTLGWNEQFF.

This clone showed up just once. The chain uses TRBV5-1 and TRBJ2-5; D is undetermined. Germline CDR1 is SGHRS and CDR2 is YFSETQ. V was pared by 2 bases and J by 3 bases, with 2 bases between. The CDR3 consists of 11 residues. CDR3 nucleotides: TGCGCCAGCAGCTTCAAAGAGACCCAGTACTTC. Its translation is CASSFKETQYF.

This rearrangement joins TRBV29-1 to TRBJ2-2; 7 nucleotides align to TRBD2. Trimming cost V 7 bases and J 5 bases; bases outside gene matches: 4. This CDR3 region has 12 residues. Germline values: CDR1 SQVTM, CDR2 ANQGSEA. The CDR3 DNA follows: TGCAGCGGCCGGCGGGGGACCGGGGAGCTGTTTTTT. This translates into CSGRRGTGELFF.

This clone appeared once. The rearrangement links TRBV19 to TRBJ2-3; 8 bases are a match to TRBD2. The ends lost 4 bases at V and 4 bases at J; junction bases unmatched: 1. This CDR3 is built from 13 residues. Germline V gene lookup returns CDR1 LNHDA and CDR2 SQIVND (reference sequence). The CDR3 sequence: CASSSGGPDTQYF. CDR3 DNA: TGTGCCAGTAGTAGCGGGGGGCCAGATACGCAGTATTTT.

This chain links TRBV9 with TRBJ2-2; D is unresolved. V was shortened by 0 bases and J by 6 bases, with 6 bases between the two germline ends. CDR1 and CDR2 (germline): SGDLS, YYNGEE. The CDR3 sequence is 13 residues long. The CDR3 is CASSVGGSGELFF. The DNA for the CDR3 is TGTGCCAGCAGCGTAGGAGGTTCCGGGGAGCTGTTTTTT. The full variable domain, completed using reference TRBV9 and TRBJ2-2, is DSGVTQTPKHLITATGQRVTLRCSPRSGDLSVYWYQQSLDQGLQFLIQYYNGEERAKGNILERFSAQQFPDLHSELNLSSLELGDSALYFCASSVGGSGELFFGEGSRLTVL.

The chain recombines TRBV18 with TRBJ2-7, with TRBD1 identical over 9 bases. J gave up 5 bases and V 6 bases, and 14 bases lay outside the gene matches. Germline-derived CDR1 and CDR2 are KGHSH and LQKENI. The CDR3 is 16 amino acids. The DNA for the CDR3 is TGTGCCAGCTCGCTTACCGGGACAGGGTCTAACGACGAGCAGTACTTC. Translating it yields CASSLTGTGSNDEQYF.

The chain links TRBV12-3 or TRBV12-4 to TRBJ2-3, with D maybe TRBD2 (5 bases). This CDR3 is built from 12 residues. V was clipped by 6 bases and J by 2 bases, with 6 bases between them. Here the CDR3 DNA reads TGTGCCAGCAGCGGGGACACAGATACGCAGTATTTT. Protein: CASSGDTDTQYF.

V gene TRBV30 combines with J gene TRBJ1-2, with D tentatively TRBD1 (6 bases). The CDR3 has 14 amino acids. Germline CDR1 is GTSNPN and CDR2 is SVGIG (reference sequence). Between the trimmed V and J ends, which lost 3 bases and 1 base, there was a span of 12 bases. CDR3 loop: CAWSLNRVNYGYTF. The CDR3 coding sequence is TGTGCCTGGAGCCTCAACAGGGTTAACTATGGCTACACCTTC. The variable domain in full, with the rest retrieved from reference TRBV30 and TRBJ1-2, is SQTIHQWPATLVQPVGSPLSLECTVEGTSNPNLYWYRQAAGRGLQLLFYSVGIGQISSEVPQNLSASRPQDRQFILSSKKLLLSDSGFYLCAWSLNRVNYGYTFGSGTRLTVV.

The chain carries TRBV7-6 and TRBJ1-4; 10 bases agree with TRBD1. The CDR3 sequence is 15 residues long. Germline V gene sequence: CDR1 SGHVS, CDR2 FNYEAQ. The junction had 3 bases not matched to a gene; V was cut back by 4 bases and J by 4 bases. Here the CDR3 reads CASSYGTGVNEKLFF. The CDR3 coding sequence is TGTGCCAGCAGCTACGGGACAGGGGTTAATGAAAAACTGTTTTTT.

The rearrangement joins TRBV28 to TRBJ2-2; 13 nucleotides match TRBD2. Trimming cost V 5 bases and J 5 bases; bases outside gene matches: 8. Germline values: CDR1 MDHEN, CDR2 SYDVKM. This CDR3 contains 17 residues. CDR3 loop: CASSQTSGLAGTGELFF. DNA for the CDR3: TGTGCCAGCAGTCAAACCTCGGGACTAGCGGGGACCGGGGAGCTGTTTTTT.

This clone came up once. The chain recombines TRBV15 with TRBJ2-1, with 11 bases lining up with TRBD2. Germline CDR1 LNHNV, CDR2 YYDKDF (reference sequence). V shed 3 bases, J shed 2 bases, and the junction held 12 bases outside the gene matches. The CDR3 has 19 residues. CDR3 loop: CATSSGLAGTPRTYNEQFF. The CDR3 bases are TGTGCCACCAGCAGTGGACTAGCGGGCACCCCGAGGACCTACAATGAGCAGTTCTTC.

This rearrangement joins TRBV6-6 to TRBJ2-1; a weak D match, TRBD1 (5 bases). Germline V gives CDR1 MNHNY, CDR2 SVGAGI (reference sequence). The CDR3 runs 13 residues. V gave up 2 bases and J gave up 7 bases, with 9 bases separating them. The DNA for the CDR3 is TGTGCCAGCAGTTACGAAGACAGAAATGAGCAGTTCTTC. Translated: CASSYEDRNEQFF.

This chain uses TRBV10-3 with TRBJ1-2, with 7 bases lining up with TRBD1. V shed 2 bases and J 0 bases; nucleotides not matched to a gene: 9. The CDR3 is 17 amino acids. Germline V gene sequence: CDR1 ENHRY, CDR2 SYGVKD. For the CDR3, the DNA is TGTGCCATCAGTGAGGACCGGGACAGAGCTACTAACTATGGCTACACCTTC. Protein product: CAISEDRDRATNYGYTF.

This chain connects TRBV5-4 to TRBJ2-7; possible D gene TRBD2, 5 bases. V was trimmed by 2 bases and J by 6 bases, leaving 12 bases between them. Germline CDR1 SGHNT, CDR2 YYREEE (reference sequence). The CDR3 totals 13 residues. This CDR3 reads CASSFGVNFEQYF. CDR3 nucleotide sequence: TGTGCCAGCAGCTTCGGGGTGAATTTCGAGCAGTACTTC.

The gene calls are TRBV10-3 and TRBJ2-3; 7 bases align to TRBD2. The CDR3 has 14 amino acids. Germline loops: CDR1 ENHRY, CDR2 SYGVKD. Unmatched junction bases numbered 3, after V lost 6 bases and J lost 0 bases. The CDR3 is CAIRAGLSTDTQYF. DNA for the CDR3: TGTGCCATCAGAGCGGGACTAAGCACAGATACGCAGTATTTT.

The CDR3 region is CASSSTPGQGVYEQYF. In nucleotides, the CDR3 is TGTGCCAGCAGCTCCACTCCGGGACAGGGGGTCTACGAGCAGTACTTC. This chain uses TRBV7-2 with TRBJ2-7, with 11 positions matching TRBD1. CDR1 is SGHTA, CDR2 FQGNSA, per germline. The CDR3 consists of 16 residues. With 4 bases clipped from V and 3 bases from J, the junction kept 8 bases outside the gene matches.

The chain is built from TRBV30 and TRBJ1-4; D is uncertain. The ends were cut back, 2 bases at V and 4 bases at J, with 8 bases in the middle. The CDR3 contains 13 residues. Germline loops: CDR1 GTSNPN, CDR2 SVGIG (reference sequence). CDR3 DNA: TGTGCCTGGAGTCCCGGAGTTAATGAAAAACTGTTTTTT. Its protein product is CAWSPGVNEKLFF.

The chain joins TRBV4-1 to TRBJ2-7, with 9 bases fitting TRBD1. CDR3 length: 15 residues. The ends lost 1 base at V and 2 bases at J; junction bases unmatched: 3. Germline CDR1 reads MGHRA; CDR2 reads YSYEKL. Written as DNA, the CDR3 is TGCGCCAGCAGCCAAGGTGGACAGGGGACCTACGAGCAGTACTTC. Translation gives CASSQGGQGTYEQYF.

The chain couples TRBV10-2 to TRBJ1-2; 11 positions match TRBD1. J gave up 6 bases and V 5 bases, and 5 bases lay outside the gene matches. CDR1 is WSHSY and CDR2 is SAAADI in the germline V gene. The CDR3 contains 14 residues. The CDR3 region is CASSKGQGADGYTF. DNA for the CDR3: TGCGCCAGCAGTAAAGGACAGGGGGCGGATGGCTACACCTTC.

The genes are TRBV19 and TRBJ2-1; TRBD1 matches at 8 bases. V gave up 6 bases and J gave up 5 bases; unmatched junction bases: 3. From germline, CDR1 is LNHDA and CDR2 SQIVND (reference sequence). The CDR3 totals 13 residues. In DNA, the CDR3 is TGTGCCAGTAGGGGACAGGTCAACAATGAGCAGTTCTTC. Protein product: CASRGQVNNEQFF.

About this clone itself: Within the sample, other DNA sequences also encode this same CDR3. V usage is TRBV7-9 and J usage is TRBJ2-1; possibly TRBD2 for D (7 bases). The CDR3 totals 15 residues. The ends were cut back, 5 bases at V and 8 bases at J, with 19 bases in the middle. Germline assignment: CDR1 SEHNR and CDR2 FQNEAQ (reference sequence). The CDR3 loop reads CASSPAGAITHEQFF. CDR3 bases: TGTGCCAGCAGCCCCGCGGGGGCAATCACCCATGAGCAGTTCTTC.

The sample holds a few counts of this clone. Other DNA sequences in this specimen translate into the identical CDR3. The rearrangement links TRBV7-2 to TRBJ2-2; 7 bases match TRBD1. Looked up from germline, CDR1 is SGHTA and CDR2 is FQGNSA. This CDR3 is 14 amino acids long. J gave up 13 bases and V 2 bases, and 10 bases lay outside the gene matches. The CDR3 region is CASSLITTGIGLFF. In nucleotides, the CDR3 is TGTGCCAGCAGCTTAATAACGACAGGGATAGGGCTGTTTTTT.